One T cell receptor (beta chain) is described in this entry. Its antigen is still unknown. Sequencing was performed with immunoSEQ multiplex PCR; in TCRdb, only in-frame clones are kept and a portion is missing. This table holds about 8,900 clones, under 80% found once. The authors isolated CD4+ T cells after 10 days of culture. Two doses of BNT162b2 or mRNA-1273 vaccine were administered to participants. These data come from a study of vaccination effects on CD4 cells after COVID-19. About the study: After expansion with viral peptide pools in the ViraFEST assay, antigen-specific CD4+ T cells were sequenced.

Germline CDR1 reads SGHTA; CDR2 reads FQGNSA. This CDR3 contains 14 residues. The ends were cut back, 0 bases at V and 9 bases at J, with 12 bases in the middle. The chain has TRBV7-2 and TRBJ2-1; D is unresolved. The specimen was CD4+ T cells from PBMCs cultured without peptide, collected after COVID-19 vaccination. The receptor was derived from a human donor who received a COVID-19 vaccine. The CDR3 coding sequence is TGTGCCAGCAGCTTAGCCCGATCCCCAAGTGAGCAGTTCTTC. Encoded protein: CASSLARSPSEQFF.